This paragraph reports one T cell receptor beta chain. Its target is unknown. The data were obtained in a study of beta chain features in type 1 diabetes. Study-level points and caveats: Shorter TCRB CDR3s, moderately but significantly so, marked every one of the four CD4+ subsets in Type 1 diabetes patients.

TCRB transcripts that were expressed got sequenced, as all of the isolated RNA had been reverse transcribed. Sequencing used immunoSEQ multiplex PCR; TCRdb keeps in-frame clones, though not all of them. The profile shows around 56,000 clones, under 60% of them singletons. CDR3 size: 13 residues. In germline, CDR1 is MGHRA, CDR2 YSYEKL. The V segment lost 4 bases and the J segment 4 bases; nucleotides outside the gene matches: 4. The rearrangement joins TRBV4-1 to TRBJ2-7; 7 bases are a match to TRBD1. The receptor was isolated from a woman in her thirties or forties with type 1 diabetes. The sequenced material came from Tregs from blood. CDR3 DNA: TGCGCCAGCAGCCGGCCGGGACAGTACGAGCAGTACTTC. It encodes CASSRPGQYEQYF.